A selection of T cell receptor beta chains follows, all from one sample in a study of naive and memory T cell subsets. TCRdb re-derived calls from the UMI-ligation and nested PCR reads in MiXCR, one entry per CDR3 protein. The repertoire includes several hundred distinct CDR3 sequences, 4.5% to 7% of them detected once, and about 15% sits in the top ten. Sequencing used skin, obtained from a tuberculin skin test site or a saline-injected site (not recorded which). The receptors shown here come from an adult in good health. Each CDR3 is given with its conserved first and last residue. Fields, in order: V gene, CDR3 protein.

TRBV28 | CASSFTGGVNYGYTF
TRBV25-1 | CASSPQWGLAGGPPETQYF
TRBV30 | CAWSLAGGETQYF
TRBV12-3/TRBV12-4 | CASSYRPGNEQFF
TRBV20-1 | CSASVGSSYNSPLHF
TRBV7-3 | CASSTTGGHTEAFF
TRBV7-9 | CASSLGAGNEQFF
TRBV2 | CASRPEVTGELFF
TRBV6-1 | CASSEALYLQYF
TRBV4-1 | CASSGLRTAGSGNTIYF
TRBV10-3 | CAISSKTSYNEQFF
TRBV19 | CASSMGQGTTQYF
TRBV28 | CASSLGLAVSSYNEQFF
TRBV20-1 | CSANLQVDGYTF
TRBV12-3/TRBV12-4 | CASSGTSGTDTQYF
TRBV5-5 | CASSAEGQLNTEAFF
TRBV7-9 | CASSLGFNYGYTF
TRBV7-2 | CASSAHPRNTEAFF
TRBV7-6 | CASSLPRQGDTGELFF
TRBV5-1 | CASSFGGSSTDTQYF
TRBV19 | CASSIQTSFGGELFF
TRBV10-2 | CASSDFLQRPLSTNEKLFF
TRBV15 | CATSRAYPGTGQDIQYF
TRBV7-2 | CASIDYSGSRDEQFF
TRBV29-1 | CSVTRAGTAYEQYF
TRBV7-9 | CASSNIRRTGSIRDTQYF
TRBV5-1 | CASSRGTSGSGSYEQYF
TRBV20-1 | CSARGQVAIEQYF
TRBV5-1 | CASSPLPRETEQYF
TRBV12-3/TRBV12-4 | CASSTGWYEQYF
TRBV7-2 | CASSSRRDRANEKLFF
TRBV28 | CAAGARGGEQYF
TRBV10-3 | CAIGLPTDTQYF
TRBV29-1 | CSVGPAGTGELFF